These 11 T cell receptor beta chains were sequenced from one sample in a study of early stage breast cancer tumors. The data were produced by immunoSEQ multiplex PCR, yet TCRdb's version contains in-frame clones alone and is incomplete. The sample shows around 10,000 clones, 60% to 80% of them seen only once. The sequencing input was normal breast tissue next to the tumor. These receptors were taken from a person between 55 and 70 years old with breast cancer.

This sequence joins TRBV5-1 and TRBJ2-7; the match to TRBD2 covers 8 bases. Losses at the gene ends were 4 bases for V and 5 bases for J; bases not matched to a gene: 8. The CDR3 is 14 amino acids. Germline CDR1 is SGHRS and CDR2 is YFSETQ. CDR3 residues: CASSRGLVEHEQYF. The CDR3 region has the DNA TGCGCCAGCAGCCGGGGACTAGTGGAGCACGAGCAGTACTTC.

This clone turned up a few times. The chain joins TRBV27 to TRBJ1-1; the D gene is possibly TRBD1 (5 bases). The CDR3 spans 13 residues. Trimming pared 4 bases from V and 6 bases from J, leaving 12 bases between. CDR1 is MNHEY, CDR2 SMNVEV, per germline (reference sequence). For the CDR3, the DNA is TGTGCCAGCAGTTCGAAGGGGATTGCTGAAGCTTTCTTT. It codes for CASSSKGIAEAFF.

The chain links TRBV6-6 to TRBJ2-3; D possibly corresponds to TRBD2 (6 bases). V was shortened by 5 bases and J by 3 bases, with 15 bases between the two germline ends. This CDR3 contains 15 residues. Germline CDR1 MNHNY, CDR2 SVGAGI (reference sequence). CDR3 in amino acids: CASSDRGGQTDTQYF. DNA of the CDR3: TGTGCCAGCAGTGACCGGGGAGGTCAGACAGATACGCAGTATTTT.

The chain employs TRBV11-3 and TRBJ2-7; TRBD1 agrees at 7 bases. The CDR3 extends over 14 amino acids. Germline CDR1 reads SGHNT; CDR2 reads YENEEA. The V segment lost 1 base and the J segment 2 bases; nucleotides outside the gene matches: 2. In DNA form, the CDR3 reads TGTGCCAGCAGCTTAGCTCAGGGGGCCTACGAGCAGTACTTC. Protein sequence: CASSLAQGAYEQYF.

CDR3 DNA: TGCACCAGCAGCCGGCGTTCGAAAGGTCGGCGGGAGGAAATGTCGTGCACCGGGGAGCTGTTTTTT. Amino acids: CTSSRRSKGRREEMSCTGELFF. The chain links TRBV1 to TRBJ2-2; TRBD2 was called by the table and not checked on the DNA. TRBV1 is marked as a pseudogene. The CDR3 extends over 22 amino acids.

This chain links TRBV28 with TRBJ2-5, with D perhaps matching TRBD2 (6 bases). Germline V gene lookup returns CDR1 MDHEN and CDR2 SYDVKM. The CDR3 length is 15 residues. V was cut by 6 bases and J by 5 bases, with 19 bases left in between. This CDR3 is CASRAGAGRRETQYF. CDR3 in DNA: TGTGCCAGCAGGGCCGGGGCGGGGCGGAGGGAGACCCAGTACTTC.

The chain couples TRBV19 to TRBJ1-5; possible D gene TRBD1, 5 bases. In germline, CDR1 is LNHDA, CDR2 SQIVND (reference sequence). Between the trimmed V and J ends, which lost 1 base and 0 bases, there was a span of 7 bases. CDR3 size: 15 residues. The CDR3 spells CASSIGDYSNQPQHF. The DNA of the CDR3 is TGTGCCAGTAGTATAGGGGACTATAGCAATCAGCCCCAGCATTTT.

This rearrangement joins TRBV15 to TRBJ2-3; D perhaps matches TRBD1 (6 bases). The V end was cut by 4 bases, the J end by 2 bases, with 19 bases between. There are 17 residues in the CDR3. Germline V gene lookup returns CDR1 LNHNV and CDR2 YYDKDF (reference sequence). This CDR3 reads CATSNPNKGQFTDTQYF. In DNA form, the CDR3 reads TGTGCCACCAGCAACCCGAATAAAGGACAGTTCACAGATACGCAGTATTTT.

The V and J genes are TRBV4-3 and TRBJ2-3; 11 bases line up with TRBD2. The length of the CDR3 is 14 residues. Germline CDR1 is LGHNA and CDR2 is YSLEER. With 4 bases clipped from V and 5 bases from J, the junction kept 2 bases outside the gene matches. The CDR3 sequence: CASSLGTSGDTQYF. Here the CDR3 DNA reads TGCGCCAGCAGCCTTGGGACTAGCGGAGATACGCAGTATTTT.

The CDR3 loop reads CASRSRGGSYNEQFF. CDR3 coding DNA: TGTGCAAGTCGCTCCCGCGGAGGCTCCTACAATGAGCAGTTCTTC. V is TRBV12-2 and J is TRBJ2-1; the table gives TRBD2 as D, unverified against the DNA. TRBV12-2 is marked as a pseudogene. The CDR3 loop spans 15 amino acids.

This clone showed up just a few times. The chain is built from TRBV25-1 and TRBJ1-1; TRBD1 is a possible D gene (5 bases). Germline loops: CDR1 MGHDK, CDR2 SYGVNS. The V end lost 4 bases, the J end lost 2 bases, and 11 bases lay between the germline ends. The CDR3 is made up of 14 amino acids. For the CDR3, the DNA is TGTGCCAGCAGTGCGGCGGGACGTAACACTGAAGCTTTCTTT. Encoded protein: CASSAAGRNTEAFF.